The 3 T cell receptor beta chains in this list originate from one sample, sequenced in a study of blood T cell repertoires in COVID-19 (dated by TCRdb to the early 2020s). The library came from the immunoSEQ multiplex PCR assay. The clones in this table, taken by TCRdb from immuneACCESS, are in-frame only. Not every clone is retained; where verified, under half of the shortfall comes from an unresolved V gene, and the cause of the rest is unknown. In this sample the table shows 110,000 to 150,000 clones, 79% of which occur a single time. Of the sample, roughly 3.6% falls within the top ten clones. Sequencing was performed on peripheral blood. These receptors came from a man between 60 and 75 years old with acute or convalescent COVID-19.

The rearrangement uses TRBV7-2 and TRBJ2-1, with TRBD2 matching 8 bases. J was trimmed by 9 bases and V by 5 bases; bases with no gene match: 12. Looked up from germline, CDR1 is SGHTA and CDR2 is FQGNSA. The CDR3 is made up of 15 amino acids. CDR3 residues: CASSLASGRWGEQFF. The CDR3 DNA reads TGTGCCAGCAGCCTCGCGAGCGGGAGATGGGGTGAGCAGTTCTTC.

The table lists this clone with a count of one. The chain has TRBV7-2 and TRBJ1-5; 8 bases agree with TRBD1. Germline V gives CDR1 SGHTA, CDR2 FQGNSA. This CDR3 region has 15 residues. Trimming at V came to 7 bases and at J to 4 bases, leaving 9 bases not matched to a gene. The CDR3 DNA reads as TGTGCCAGCAACCAGGGGGCGACTTCGAATCAGCCCCAGCATTTT. Its protein is CASNQGATSNQPQHF.

V usage is TRBV27 and J usage is TRBJ2-3; TRBD2 agrees at 7 bases. CDR3 length: 13 amino acids. Germline lookup yields CDR1 MNHEY and CDR2 SMNVEV (reference sequence). With 10 bases clipped from V and 1 base from J, the junction kept 5 bases outside the gene matches. CDR3 protein: CATRELGTDTQYF. The CDR3 DNA reads TGTGCCACGCGGGAGTTGGGCACAGATACGCAGTATTTT.